Sequencing of this T cell receptor (beta chain) was carried out in a study of T cells after somatic rescue of genetic block. This CDR3 contains 12 residues. V was cut by 6 bases and J by 5 bases, with 11 bases left in between. Germline V gives CDR1 LGHNT, CDR2 FRNRAP. Here immunoSEQ multiplex PCR was the method, and the copy in TCRdb shows in-frame clones only, minus some. Of approximately 58,000 clones detected, roughly 96% appear once; the ten largest clones hold 0.075% to 0.095%. Sequenced material: peripheral blood mononuclear cells (PBMCs). The chain joins TRBV12-5 to TRBJ2-7, with D unclear. This TCR was sampled from a child under two years old. As DNA, the CDR3 is TGTGCTAGTGGCGACTCCTGGGACGAGCAGTACTTC. Translating it yields CASGDSWDEQYF.